These 25 T cell receptor beta chains originate from one sample sequenced in a study of OX40 agonist ivuxolimab in advanced cancers. The method was immunoSEQ multiplex PCR; TCRdb's version includes in-frame clones alone and lacks a portion of them. The profile shows under 20,000 clones, around three quarters of them singletons. The input for sequencing was CD4+ or CD8+ T cells sorted from blood, taken in a trial of the OX40 agonist ivuxolimab. These receptors came from an adult with an advanced solid tumor such as melanoma, head and neck, liver or kidney cancer.

This clone is classed as medium-sized. The chain has TRBV13 and TRBJ1-1, with D unclear. Germline V CDR1 and CDR2: PRHDT, FYEKMQ (reference sequence). The CDR3 totals 11 residues. V shed 2 bases and J shed 7 bases, with 5 bases lying between them. The CDR3 DNA sequence: TGTGCCAGCAGCTTAAATCATGAAGCTTTCTTT. Residues: CASSLNHEAFF.

This sequence joins TRBV7-2 and TRBJ2-1; D gene ambiguous. The germline V and J ends were trimmed by 4 bases and 7 bases, with 11 bases remaining between them. Per germline, CDR1 SGHTA and CDR2 FQGNSA. CDR3 size: 13 residues. CDR3 DNA sequence: TGTGCCAGCAGCTCGCCGTATCCGAATGAGCAGTTCTTC. It codes for CASSSPYPNEQFF.

The chain uses TRBV10-3 and TRBJ2-1, with 8 bases that match TRBD2. Germline V gives CDR1 ENHRY, CDR2 SYGVKD. V dropped 1 base and J dropped 7; count of bases not matched to a gene: 9. This CDR3 is built from 16 residues. The CDR3 coding sequence is TGTGCCATCAGTGAGTACCCAGCGGGAGATGGGAATGAGCAGTTCTTC. Protein sequence: CAISEYPAGDGNEQFF.

The count of this clone is one. This chain uses TRBV4-1 with TRBJ1-1; 11 bases line up with TRBD1. The CDR3 contains 14 residues. CDR1 is MGHRA and CDR2 is YSYEKL in the germline V gene. J lost 5 bases, V lost 4 bases, and 3 bases had no gene match. CDR3 protein: CASSLGQGDTEAFF. The CDR3 DNA follows: TGCGCCAGCAGCCTGGGACAGGGGGATACTGAAGCTTTCTTT.

The chain recombines TRBV28 with TRBJ1-5; perhaps TRBD1 as D (5 bases). There are 14 residues in the CDR3. Germline CDR1 reads MDHEN; CDR2 reads SYDVKM. Trimming pared 4 bases from V and 4 bases from J, leaving 11 bases between. In DNA form, the CDR3 reads TGTGCCAGCAGTTCGCGGGGGGGGAATCAGCCCCAGCATTTT. It translates to CASSSRGGNQPQHF.

The chain links TRBV7-6 to TRBJ2-1, with D tentatively TRBD2 (5 bases). The CDR3 is 16 amino acids. CDR1 and CDR2 (germline): SGHVS, FNYEAQ. The V end lost 4 bases, the J end lost 0 bases, and 13 bases lay between the germline ends. The CDR3 spells CASSSDYPSSYNEQFF. The CDR3 nucleotides are TGTGCCAGCAGCTCAGACTACCCGAGCTCCTACAATGAGCAGTTCTTC. Looking up the rest from reference TRBV7-6 and TRBJ2-1 gives the full variable domain: GAGVSQSPRYKVTKRGQDVALRCDPISGHVSLYWYRQALGQGPEFLTYFNYEAQQDKSGLPNDRFSAERPEGSISTLTIQRTEQRDSAMYRCASSSDYPSSYNEQFFGPGTRLTVL.

This clone was recorded once. This rearrangement joins TRBV5-1 to TRBJ1-1; D remains unclear. Trimming pared 0 bases from V and 6 bases from J, leaving 12 bases between. The CDR3 runs to 14 residues. CDR1 and CDR2 from the germline V gene are SGHRS and YFSETQ. The CDR3 loop is CASSLEGPSAEAFF. In DNA, the CDR3 is TGCGCCAGCAGCTTGGAAGGCCCTTCAGCTGAAGCTTTCTTT.

This clone has a handful of counts. The chain couples TRBV28 to TRBJ2-7; 7 positions agree with TRBD1. The CDR3 runs to 15 residues. CDR1 and CDR2 from the germline V gene are MDHEN and SYDVKM. V lost 8 bases and J lost 3; bases outside the gene matches: 13. CDR3 amino acids: CASGQGQKVIYEQYF. CDR3 nucleotide sequence: TGTGCCAGCGGTCAGGGACAGAAAGTAATCTACGAGCAGTACTTC.

This clone was detected only once. The genes are TRBV7-2 and TRBJ2-3, with D possibly being TRBD1 or TRBD2 (6 bases each). The CDR3 loop spans 15 amino acids. The V end was cut by 1 base, the J end by 7 bases, with 15 bases between. Germline V gives CDR1 SGHTA, CDR2 FQGNSA. The CDR3 spells CASSLVGGPPNTQYF. In DNA, the CDR3 is TGTGCCAGCAGCTTAGTCGGGGGCCCTCCCAATACGCAGTATTTT.

The chain employs TRBV7-9 and TRBJ1-2; D ambiguous. CDR1 is SEHNR, CDR2 FQNEAQ, per germline (reference sequence). V lost 3 bases and J 6 bases, leaving 11 bases between the germline ends. The CDR3 sequence is 13 residues long. The CDR3 here is CASSFIKGHGYTF. The CDR3 nucleotides read TGTGCCAGCAGCTTCATCAAGGGTCATGGCTACACCTTC.

This clone turned up a few times. The CDR3, as DNA: TGTGCCAGCAGACCCTATTTAAACACTGAAGCTTTCTTT. Protein product: CASRPYLNTEAFF. The chain joins TRBV5-6 to TRBJ1-1, with D hard to call. V was clipped by 5 bases and J by 2 bases, with 10 bases between them. CDR3 length: 13 residues. Germline-derived CDR1 and CDR2 are SGHDT and YYEEEE.

Comments on this clone: Other nucleotide sequences in the sample specify the same CDR3. The chain uses TRBV7-9 and TRBJ2-5; D is uncertain. The V and J ends lost 0 bases and 2 bases respectively, with 1 base between them. Germline CDR1 and CDR2: SEHNR and FQNEAQ (reference sequence). This CDR3 is 12 amino acids long. CDR3 sequence: CASSLAQETQYF. Here the CDR3 DNA reads TGTGCCAGCAGCTTAGCACAAGAGACCCAGTACTTC.

The rearrangement joins TRBV7-9 to TRBJ2-6; tentative D call: TRBD1 (5 bases). In germline, CDR1 is SEHNR, CDR2 FQNEAQ (reference sequence). The CDR3 consists of 19 residues. Trimming removed 6 bases from V and 0 bases from J, with 21 bases in between. Written as DNA, the CDR3 is TGTGCCAGCAGACAAACACAATTGGACACTCACTCTGGGGCCAACGTCCTGACTTTC. It yields the protein CASRQTQLDTHSGANVLTF.

To note about this clone: The same CDR3 can be traced to other DNA sequences in this sample. This sequence joins TRBV6-5 and TRBJ2-3, with 7 bases identical to TRBD2. Germline lookup yields CDR1 MNHEY and CDR2 SVGAGI. The trim removed 0 bases at V and 6 bases at J, leaving 6 bases unmatched. CDR3 length: 15 residues. CDR3 in amino acids: CASSYSRQGGDTQYF. CDR3 DNA: TGTGCCAGCAGTTACTCAAGGCAGGGAGGGGATACGCAGTATTTT.

CDR3 nucleotide sequence: TGTGCCAGCACCGAGGGACTAGTCGGTGATACGCAGTATTTT. Translating gives CASTEGLVGDTQYF. V usage is TRBV7-6 and J usage is TRBJ2-3; 8 bases line up with TRBD2. The germline V gene has CDR1 SGHVS and CDR2 FNYEAQ. V gave up 7 bases and J gave up 6 bases; unmatched junction bases: 9. There are 14 residues in the CDR3.

The chain is built from TRBV28 and TRBJ1-1; D ambiguous. The CDR3 is made up of 13 amino acids. V lost 1 base and J 2 bases, leaving 5 bases between the germline ends. Germline V gene lookup returns CDR1 MDHEN and CDR2 SYDVKM. CDR3 sequence (DNA): TGTGCCAGCAGTTTATCCCCCAACACTGAAGCTTTCTTT. Residues: CASSLSPNTEAFF.

J is TRBJ1-2 and V is TRBV27; D not resolved. Germline V lookup: CDR1 MNHEY, CDR2 SMNVEV (reference sequence). This CDR3 has 13 amino acids. V lost 0 bases, J lost 8 bases, and 10 bases lay in between. The CDR3 region has the DNA TGTGCCAGCAGTTTATCGGCGGCGCGAGGCTACACCTTC. It translates to CASSLSAARGYTF.

The chain couples TRBV5-4 to TRBJ1-2; weak D call: TRBD1 (6 bases). V lost 0 bases and J lost 8, with 14 bases in between. This CDR3 comprises 14 residues. From germline, CDR1 is SGHNT and CDR2 YYREEE (reference sequence). The CDR3 sequence is CASSLEGGLDGYTF. In DNA, the CDR3 is TGTGCCAGCAGCTTGGAGGGGGGGTTGGACGGCTACACCTTC.

The chain employs TRBV9 and TRBJ2-7; 12 nucleotides agree with TRBD1. Germline CDR1 and CDR2: SGDLS and YYNGEE. V lost 3 bases and J lost 6; bases outside the gene matches: 10. There are 16 residues in the CDR3. The CDR3 DNA follows: TGTGCCAGCAGCGCTGACACCGGGACAGGGGGCATCGAGCAGTACTTC. It translates to CASSADTGTGGIEQYF.

V gene TRBV4-1 combines with J gene TRBJ1-1; D remains ambiguous. The V end was cut by 1 base, the J end by 6 bases, with 15 bases between. Germline CDR1 and CDR2: MGHRA and YSYEKL. The CDR3 is 15 amino acids. The CDR3 sequence: CASSQVLRGFAEAFF. CDR3 nucleotide sequence: TGCGCCAGCAGCCAAGTCCTCAGAGGATTCGCTGAAGCTTTCTTT.

V and J are TRBV30 and TRBJ2-2, with D tentatively TRBD1 or TRBD2 (5 bases each). CDR1 is GTSNPN and CDR2 is SVGIG in the germline V gene (reference sequence). The CDR3 has 16 amino acids. Trimming took 5 bases from V and 4 from J, leaving 20 bases between them. CDR3 sequence reads: CAWGTPRVRGTGELFF. The CDR3 DNA is TGTGCCTGGGGGACCCCAAGGGTGAGGGGCACCGGGGAGCTGTTTTTT. Complete variable domain (other parts from reference TRBV30 and TRBJ2-2): SQTIHQWPATLVQPVGSPLSLECTVEGTSNPNLYWYRQAAGRGLQLLFYSVGIGQISSEVPQNLSASRPQDRQFILSSKKLLLSDSGFYLCAWGTPRVRGTGELFFGEGSRLTVL.

This clone was detected a few times. The chain employs TRBV2 and TRBJ1-3; D is undetermined. V dropped 9 bases and J dropped 2 bases, with 5 bases sitting between them. The CDR3 covers 11 residues. Germline CDR1 and CDR2: SNHLY and FYNNEI. The CDR3 region is CARGAGNTIYF. Here the CDR3 DNA reads TGTGCCAGGGGCGCTGGAAACACCATATATTTT.

This chain connects TRBV28 to TRBJ2-3; either TRBD1 or TRBD2 may supply D (6 bases each). The germline CDR1 and CDR2 sequences are MDHEN and SYDVKM. The V and J ends lost 3 bases and 3 bases respectively, with 10 bases between them. The CDR3 runs to 14 residues. The CDR3 DNA follows: TGTGCCAGCAGTTTCGGAGGGGGAACAGATACGCAGTATTTT. Protein sequence: CASSFGGGTDTQYF.

CDR3 sequence: CASSSGSYGGYTF. The CDR3, as DNA: TGTGCCAGCAGCTCCGGGTCCTACGGGGGCTACACCTTC. This chain links TRBV11-2 with TRBJ1-2; D gene uncertain. Germline CDR1 and CDR2: SGHAT and FQNNGV. The CDR3 is 13 residues long. The V end was cut by 4 bases, the J end by 8 bases, with 14 bases between. Filled out from reference TRBV11-2 and TRBJ1-2, the complete variable domain reads EAGVAQSPRYKIIEKRQSVAFWCNPISGHATLYWYQQILGQGPKLLIQFQNNGVVDDSQLPKDRFSAERLKGVDSTLKIQPAKLEDSAVYLCASSSGSYGGYTFGSGTRLTVV.

The rearrangement links TRBV4-1 to TRBJ1-2; 9 bases agree with TRBD1. This CDR3 spans 18 amino acids. In germline, CDR1 is MGHRA, CDR2 YSYEKL. V shed 0 bases and J 1 base; nucleotides not matched to a gene: 9. CDR3 nucleotides: TGCGCCAGCAGCCAAGAAGGGGGGACAGGGAGAATTAACTATGGCTACACCTTC. It specifies CASSQEGGTGRINYGYTF.